The 9 T cell receptor beta chains in this list originate from one sample, sequenced in a study of lymphopenia after photon versus proton radiotherapy. The protocol was immunoSEQ multiplex PCR, while the TCRdb copy is restricted to in-frame clones and leaves out a portion. The data contain 45,000 to 65,000 clones, under 95% of them singletons. Sample: peripheral blood, taken from a patient treated with photon-based radiotherapy. All receptors come from a woman aged 40 to 55 with cholangiocarcinoma.

The chain couples TRBV5-4 to TRBJ2-7, with 11 bases identical to TRBD1. The CDR3 length is 15 residues. Unmatched junction bases numbered 4, after V lost 4 bases and J lost 1 base. Looked up from germline, CDR1 is SGHNT and CDR2 is YYREEE (reference sequence). The CDR3 DNA reads as TGTGCCAGCAGCCCCGGGACAGGGGGATCCTACGAGCAGTACTTC. Its translation is CASSPGTGGSYEQYF.

The CDR3 nucleotides are TGTGCCAGCACGTCCGGGGACCTCCTGGGGGAGCAGTACTTC. Translating it yields CASTSGDLLGEQYF. This chain joins TRBV6-6 and TRBJ2-7; D may correspond to TRBD1 or TRBD2 (5 bases each). Germline V gene data show CDR1 as MNHNY and CDR2 as SVGAGI (reference sequence). This CDR3 comprises 14 residues. V dropped 7 bases and J dropped 7 bases, with 20 bases sitting between them.

The chain employs TRBV4-2 and TRBJ2-2; 9 bases are a match to TRBD2. This CDR3 spans 17 amino acids. CDR1 and CDR2 from the germline V gene are LGHNA and YNFKEQ. Losses at the gene ends were 0 bases for V and 7 bases for J; bases not matched to a gene: 9. CDR3 bases: TGTGCCAGCAGCCAAGATCTAATAGCGGGAGTCATCGGGGAGCTGTTTTTT. This encodes CASSQDLIAGVIGELFF.

The V call is TRBV6-1, the J call TRBJ1-2; D perhaps matches TRBD1 (5 bases). Trimming stripped 2 bases from V and 6 bases from J, with 10 bases between. The V gene's germline CDR1 is MNHNS and CDR2 SASEGT. CDR3 length: 13 residues. CDR3 protein: CASSEMRGDGYTF. The DNA of the CDR3 is TGTGCCAGCAGTGAAATGAGGGGTGATGGCTACACCTTC.

The chain is built from TRBV30 and TRBJ1-1, with 10 bases matching TRBD1. This CDR3 region has 14 residues. CDR1 is GTSNPN and CDR2 is SVGIG in the germline V gene (reference sequence). V lost 2 bases, J lost 3 bases, and 3 bases stayed unmatched. CDR3 region: CAWSRQGAYTEAFF. Here the CDR3 DNA reads TGTGCCTGGAGTAGACAGGGGGCGTACACTGAAGCTTTCTTT.

The chain combines TRBV5-1 with TRBJ2-3; D is ambiguous. V was cut by 4 bases and J by 1 base, with 7 bases left in between. CDR1 and CDR2 (germline): SGHRS, YFSETQ. The CDR3 covers 13 residues. In DNA, the CDR3 is TGCGCCAGCAGCGTCGTAGGCACAGATACGCAGTATTTT. It is translated as CASSVVGTDTQYF.

This chain connects TRBV27 to TRBJ2-1, with D perhaps TRBD1 (5 bases). V was shortened by 6 bases and J by 5 bases, with 14 bases between the two germline ends. The length of the CDR3 is 14 residues. Germline CDR1 reads MNHEY; CDR2 reads SMNVEV (reference sequence). The CDR3 coding sequence is TGTGCCAGCAGATCCCTGGACACTAACAATGAGCAGTTCTTC. As protein: CASRSLDTNNEQFF.

The chain uses TRBV9 and TRBJ1-2, with 11 bases fitting TRBD1. With 4 bases clipped from V and 5 bases from J, the junction kept 7 bases outside the gene matches. This CDR3 is built from 15 residues. Germline CDR1 reads SGDLS; CDR2 reads YYNGEE. CDR3 DNA: TGTGCCAGCAGCACCGGACAGGGGGCTATGTATGGCTACACCTTC. Translated, it gives CASSTGQGAMYGYTF.

With regard to this clone: Other nucleotide sequences from this sample produce the same CDR3. The chain is built from TRBV9 and TRBJ2-3; D is unclear. CDR1 is SGDLS, CDR2 YYNGEE, per germline. V lost 4 bases and J 0 bases, leaving 3 bases between the germline ends. This CDR3 comprises 12 residues. For the CDR3, the DNA is TGTGCCAGCAGCCCAAGCACAGATACGCAGTATTTT. It encodes CASSPSTDTQYF. Filled out from reference TRBV9 and TRBJ2-3, the complete variable domain reads DSGVTQTPKHLITATGQRVTLRCSPRSGDLSVYWYQQSLDQGLQFLIQYYNGEERAKGNILERFSAQQFPDLHSELNLSSLELGDSALYFCASSPSTDTQYFGPGTRLTVL.